The clone carrying this TCR beta chain was found many times. This entry is derived from a study of T-cell reconstitution after alpha-beta-depleted transplantation in children. The germline V and J ends were trimmed by 6 bases and 3 bases, with 17 bases remaining between them. CDR3 size: 14 residues. Per the germline V gene, CDR1 is DFQATT and CDR2 is SNEGSKA (reference sequence). A TCRbeta library incorporating unique molecular identifiers was prepared. TCRdb reprocessed the PCR reads via MiXCR and lists one record per CDR3 protein. The data contain 190,000 or so distinct CDR3 sequences, roughly 15% of them singletons.

This sequence joins TRBV20-1 and TRBJ1-1; D not resolved. Sequences were derived from PBMCs from the stem cell graft donor, sampled from the stem cell graft. This sequence originates from a human donor who donated a stem cell graft to a child with acute lymphoblastic leukemia. The CDR3 DNA reads TGCAGTGCCGTCCCGTCCCCGGAGTACACTGAAGCTTTCTTT. Its translation: CSAVPSPEYTEAFF.